This TCR beta chain was documented in a study of Ad26.COV2.S vaccination and SARS-CoV-2 variants (dated by TCRdb to about 2021). About the full investigation: Donors in the vaccine arm were drawn from COV1001, a phase I-IIa trial of Ad26.COV2.S in healthy adults that was multicentre, randomized, double-blind and placebo-controlled. Ad26.COV2.S was administered intramuscularly at a dose of 5x10^10 or 1x10^11 viral particles, either as one shot or as two shots given 56 days apart. TCRbeta repertoire sequencing served as the tool for gauging how specific and how broad the SARS-CoV-2-reactive T cell receptors were following Ad26.COV2.S vaccination. The TCR-sequenced set comprised around 30 samples: about 19 Ad26.COV2.S vaccine recipients, 5 placebo recipients and 8 SARS-CoV-2 convalescent individuals. Trial participants were randomized into five groups of five: low-dose or high-dose Ad26.COV2.S given once or twice, or placebo on both occasions. Throughout the experiments and outcome assessment, investigators stayed blinded to trial group allocation. Summary of the overall study and its limitations: Comparing responses between vaccine doses or regimens was not something the study was powered to do. Vaccine and placebo recipients had comparable non-spike TCR breadth, which fits with the vaccine containing only spike. The authors noted that total T cell responses may have been underestimated by the TCR breadth and depth analyses. After vaccination, spike-specific CD8+ and CD4+ T cell responses were reported to show substantial breadth. Higher spike-specific TCR breadth was observed in Ad26.COV2.S recipients than in placebo recipients (P = 0.0014).

The immunoSEQ Assay was used to sequence TCRbeta CDR3 regions. After extraction, genomic DNA underwent amplification by bias-controlled multiplex PCR, followed by high-throughput sequencing. The authors processed their data as follows. To quantify the absolute abundance of each unique TCRbeta CDR3 region, sequences were collapsed and filtered. T cell fraction was estimated by normalizing TCRbeta template counts to usable DNA, with usable DNA measured through amplification of reference genes found in all nucleated cells. Repertoire TCRs were annotated as SARS-CoV-2-specific when V gene, CDR3 amino acid sequence and J gene were exactly matched to a known reactive TCR set. The reference SARS-CoV-2 TCR set was obtained from MIRA and was filtered for enrichment in COVID-19-positive ImmuneCODE repertoires, whereby public or cross-reactive TCRs were removed. Using the MIRA antigens, annotated TCRs were further analysed by specific ORF or by position within an ORF. Depth was the summed frequency of annotated unique rearrangements, while breadth was defined as annotated unique rearrangements over total unique productive rearrangements. Two-sided Wilcoxon rank-sum tests were used to compare TCR breadth between groups. TCRdb took over this immuneACCESS table, retaining in-frame rearrangements with V and J assigned. Such tables are incomplete; in checked studies, under half of the missing clones stem from an unresolved V gene, and the remainder is unexplained. V and J calls and clone size are those listed in that table; D and trimming were worked out from the DNA. Across this sample there are about 350,000 clones, with about 87% seen only once. The biggest ten clones account for around 6.4% of the sample.

For this clone: The antigen this receptor binds is unknown. The input lacks base qualities; no much larger clone sits a single base away.

Reading the label with the study, this specimen's treatment or condition is: approximately 18 received Ad26.COV2.S at low or high dose, single or two shots; roughly five received placebo; per-sample allocation not given. For vaccine and placebo recipients, the sequenced repertoires came from samples collected on day 63 after the first injection. Between 29 July and 7 August 2020, Cohort 1b enrolled approximately 26 adults aged 18-55 years at one site in Boston, USA. As a vaccine, Ad26.COV2.S was a replication-incompetent adenovirus type 26 vector that expressed a prefusion-stabilized SARS-CoV-2 spike protein derived from the original Wuhan strain. The TCR sequence derives from a person aged 18-60 years who received the Ad26.COV2.S COVID-19 vaccine or a placebo. The sample here was peripheral blood, taken in a trial of Ad26.COV2.S vaccine versus placebo.

The sequenced DNA is TGTGCCAGCACCACCGGGACCGAGAAGATGGAGACCCAGTACTTC. Translated, it gives CASTTGTEKMETQYF. The chain is assembled from TRBV3-1 (or the pseudogene TRBV3-2) and TRBJ2-5; the D gene is possibly TRBD1 or TRBD2, with 5 bases matching each. CDR1 LGHDT and CDR2 YNNKEL were looked up in the germline V gene (reference sequence). Spanning cysteine to phenylalanine, the CDR3 consists of 15 amino acids. Only the CDR3 DNA stays, 45 bases, in frame from base 1. V and J are truncated by 7 bases and 5 bases respectively, leaving an intervening sequence of 20 bases.